Presented here are 29 T cell receptor beta chains from one specimen sequenced in a study of T-cell reconstitution after alpha-beta-depleted transplantation in children (TCRdb year 2016). In light of the paper, this sample's time point label describes: day 60 (about 2 months) after transplantation. This specimen's treatment or condition label, per the study, means: allogeneic hematopoietic cell transplantation with graft depleted of TCRalphabeta T cells and CD19 B cells. Library method: PCR. Sequenced using an Illumina HiSeq 2500. TCR library preparation used molecular barcoding, with unique molecular identifiers applied to normalize quantification of the TCRbeta repertoire. TCRdb reworked the public reads: Q25 trimming with fastp, MiXCR clone assembly, productive beta chains retained. Entries are consolidated by CDR3 protein sequence, retaining the most common genes and DNA. Recorded for this sample are approximately 97,000 distinct CDR3 sequences; 4.5% to 7.5% of them occurred a single time. Jointly, the top ten make up 6% to 7% of the sample.

Sequenced material: PBMCs, mostly from graft donor cells, taken 60 days after TCRalphabeta/CD19-depleted stem cell transplant. Receptors were obtained from a female patient between 2 and 15 years old who had a stem cell transplant for Fanconi anemia, so the T cells may come from the graft donor.

This clonotype was recorded at least ten times. This rearrangement joins TRBV29-1 to TRBJ2-2, with D maybe TRBD1 (8 bases). The germline V gene has CDR1 SQVTM and CDR2 ANQGSEA. The CDR3 is 14 amino acids. The V and J ends lost 7 bases and 4 bases respectively, with 16 bases between them. CDR3 coding DNA: TGCAGCGCATACAGGGGGGGTGGCACCGGGGAGCTGTTTTTT. Residues: CSAYRGGGTGELFF.

Many counts were recorded for this clonotype. The V gene is TRBV9, the J gene TRBJ1-1, with D perhaps TRBD1 (5 bases). CDR1 is SGDLS and CDR2 is YYNGEE in the germline V gene. The CDR3 runs to 14 residues. Trimming removed 3 bases from V and 5 bases from J, with 14 bases in between. The DNA of the CDR3 is TGTGCCAGCAGCGCAGTCGGGGCGCGGACTGAAGCTTTCTTT. It yields the protein CASSAVGARTEAFF.

The rearrangement joins TRBV3-1 to TRBJ1-1; D is undetermined. Germline V gene data show CDR1 as LGHDT and CDR2 as YNNKEL (reference sequence). CDR3 length: 16 amino acids. V gave up 2 bases and J gave up 2 bases, with 15 bases separating them. CDR3 in amino acids: CASSQSRAPGNTEAFF. For the CDR3, the DNA is TGTGCCAGCAGCCAATCGCGGGCACCCGGCAACACTGAAGCTTTCTTT. Full variable domain (outside the CDR3, taken from reference TRBV3-1 and TRBJ1-1): DTAVSQTPKYLVTQMGNDKSIKCEQNLGHDTMYWYKQDSKKFLKIMFSYNNKELIINETVPNRFSPKSPDKAHLNLHINSLELGDSAVYFCASSQSRAPGNTEAFFGQGTRLTVV.

Many counts were recorded for this clonotype. The rearrangement uses TRBV5-1 and TRBJ2-3, with 8 bases lining up with TRBD1. With V trimmed by 7 bases and J by 0 bases, 7 bases remained unmatched. Germline V gene sequence: CDR1 SGHRS, CDR2 YFSETQ. This CDR3 has 15 amino acids. CDR3 bases: TGCGCCAGCCGACCCCAGGGGGCAAGCACAGATACGCAGTATTTT. Amino acid sequence: CASRPQGASTDTQYF.

CDR3 nucleotide sequence: TGTGCCAGCAGCTTAGCCGAGGGGAGGACTGAAGCTTTCTTT. Translation gives CASSLAEGRTEAFF. This chain joins TRBV7-6 and TRBJ1-1, with D possibly being TRBD1 (5 bases). The V gene's germline CDR1 is SGHVS and CDR2 FNYEAQ. Trimming pared 0 bases from V and 5 bases from J, leaving 10 bases between. The CDR3 sequence is 14 residues long.

This clonotype appeared many times. The DNA for the CDR3 is TGTGCCAGCAGTTTAAGCGGCATGGTCGAGCAGTACTTC. This encodes CASSLSGMVEQYF. The V gene is TRBV12-3 or TRBV12-4, the J gene TRBJ2-7, with TRBD2 as a possible D gene (5 bases). CDR3 length equals 13 residues. V was trimmed by 2 bases and J by 6 bases, leaving 11 bases between them.

This clonotype has just a few counts. The chain uses TRBV28 and TRBJ1-4; D is unresolved. Trimming stripped 3 bases from V and 8 bases from J, with 25 bases between. This CDR3 is built from 18 residues. CDR1 is MDHEN, CDR2 SYDVKM, per germline. The CDR3 DNA sequence: TGTGCCAGCAGTTTTAGCCAGACCGATGCCACGACGGTGGAAAAACTGTTTTTT. This sequence encodes CASSFSQTDATTVEKLFF.

In regard to this clonotype: At one end, the junction sequence differs from germline, possibly due to a read error. The chain employs TRBV20-1 and TRBJ2-3; D is possibly TRBD1 or TRBD2 (5 bases each). CDR1 is DFQATT, CDR2 SNEGSKA, per germline (reference sequence). The CDR3 sequence is 15 residues long. The CDR3 region has the DNA TGCAGTGCTAGTCAGAGGGATGGGGGAACAGATACGGAGTATTTT. It codes for CSASQRDGGTDTEYF.

The V gene is TRBV30, the J gene TRBJ1-2; D remains ambiguous. Germline loops: CDR1 GTSNPN, CDR2 SVGIG (reference sequence). This CDR3 has 13 residues. V lost 3 bases and J 2 bases, leaving 10 bases between the germline ends. For the CDR3, the DNA is TGTGCCTGGAGGGCTGGGGTAAACTATGGCTACACCTTC. Its translation is CAWRAGVNYGYTF. The full variable domain, rest sourced from reference TRBV30 and TRBJ1-2, is SQTIHQWPATLVQPVGSPLSLECTVEGTSNPNLYWYRQAAGRGLQLLFYSVGIGQISSEVPQNLSASRPQDRQFILSSKKLLLSDSGFYLCAWRAGVNYGYTFGSGTRLTVV.

This clonotype was observed at least ten times. The chain links TRBV18 to TRBJ2-2, with a weak D call TRBD2 (6 bases). This CDR3 contains 16 residues. Germline V CDR1 and CDR2: KGHSH, LQKENI. Trimming cost V 3 bases and J 6 bases, with 17 bases left between them. CDR3 sequence reads: CASSPSWGGASGELFF. DNA for the CDR3: TGTGCCAGCTCACCGTCTTGGGGAGGTGCGTCCGGGGAGCTGTTTTTT.

About this clonotype itself: A much more abundant neighbour one base away suggests this may be a read error. Without the conserved terminal phenylalanine or tryptophan, this CDR3 likely stems from a read error. This chain links TRBV4-2 with TRBJ2-3, with TRBD2 as a possible D gene (7 bases). This CDR3 is 19 amino acids long. The germline V gene encodes CDR1 LGHNA and CDR2 YNFKEQ. The V end lost 5 bases, the J end lost 0 bases, and 24 bases lay between the germline ends. CDR3 protein: CASSGGGPWRSPSTDTQYY. In DNA form, the CDR3 reads TGTGCCAGCAGCGGGGGGGGCCCTTGGCGGTCGCCTAGCACAGATACGCAGTATTAT.

This clonotype appeared a few times. This sequence joins TRBV25-1 and TRBJ1-1; 10 bases are a match to TRBD1. V lost 6 bases, J lost 4 bases, and 8 bases stayed unmatched. Looked up from germline, CDR1 is MGHDK and CDR2 is SYGVNS. The CDR3 has 15 amino acids. The DNA for the CDR3 is TGTGCCAGCAGCCCGGGACAGGGGAGAATCACTGAAGCTTTCTTT. Translating gives CASSPGQGRITEAFF.

This clonotype has a count of ten or more. The chain has TRBV7-2 and TRBJ2-5, with D tentatively TRBD2 (5 bases). The V end was cut by 1 base, the J end by 1 base, with 10 bases between. This CDR3 region has 15 residues. Looked up from germline, CDR1 is SGHTA and CDR2 is FQGNSA. The CDR3 reads CASSLERASQETQYF. CDR3 bases: TGTGCCAGCAGCTTAGAGAGGGCATCCCAAGAGACCCAGTACTTC.

This clonotype was counted ten times or more. The CDR3 bases are TGTGCCAGCACCCTTCCCTCAGGGGGCCCCACCTACGAGCAGTACTTC. As protein: CASTLPSGGPTYEQYF. The gene calls are TRBV28 and TRBJ2-7; 8 nucleotides match TRBD1. The germline V gene has CDR1 MDHEN and CDR2 SYDVKM. CDR3 length: 16 amino acids. Unmatched junction bases numbered 13, after V lost 7 bases and J lost 2 bases.

Ten or more counts support this clonotype. The V call is TRBV13, the J call TRBJ1-1, with TRBD1 as a possible D gene (5 bases). V lost 6 bases, J lost 6 bases, and 20 bases lay in between. Germline CDR1 PRHDT, CDR2 FYEKMQ (reference sequence). The CDR3 loop spans 15 amino acids. The CDR3 DNA reads as TGTGCCAGCAGACAAATTCTCCTCAGGGAACCTGAAGCTTTCTTT. It codes for CASRQILLREPEAFF.

Only a few counts were recorded for this clonotype. The chain is built from TRBV6-5 and TRBJ2-3; D unresolved. The CDR3 has 14 residues. V lost 5 bases, J lost 2 bases, and 11 bases lay in between. Germline V lookup: CDR1 MNHEY, CDR2 SVGAGI. CDR3 sequence: CASSLRALTDTQYF. The DNA of the CDR3 is TGTGCCAGCAGTCTACGGGCACTCACAGATACGCAGTATTTT.

This clonotype was recorded at least ten times. The rearrangement uses TRBV10-1 and TRBJ1-1; TRBD1 matches at 7 bases. Germline lookup yields CDR1 WNHNN and CDR2 SYGVQD (reference sequence). After removal of 6 bases from V and 6 bases from J, the junction contained 10 bases not matched to a gene. The CDR3 spans 14 residues. The CDR3 nucleotides read TGCGCCAGCAGGTCCGACAGGGAGGGTCCTGAAGCTTTCTTT. Translating it yields CASRSDREGPEAFF.

The table lists this clonotype with many counts. This sequence joins TRBV12-3 or TRBV12-4 and TRBJ2-7; perhaps TRBD2 as D (5 bases). The CDR3 totals 12 residues. V was shortened by 3 bases and J by 5 bases, with 8 bases between the two germline ends. CDR3: CASSLALDEQYF. Here the CDR3 DNA reads TGTGCCAGCAGTTTGGCACTAGACGAGCAGTACTTC.

This clonotype was counted many times. The chain has TRBV7-1 and TRBJ2-7; TRBD1 might be the D (6 bases). TRBV7-1 is reported as an ORF; its role is uncertain. V dropped 3 bases and J dropped 3 bases, with 36 bases sitting between them. The CDR3 totals 22 residues. The CDR3 sequence is CASSSYLGRGTTLRSSFYEQYF. For the CDR3, the DNA is TGTGCCAGCAGCTCGTACCTGGGGCGAGGGACAACCCTCCGTTCGTCATTCTACGAGCAGTACTTC.

This clonotype was detected ten times or more. The chain combines TRBV18 with TRBJ1-2, with 9 bases matching TRBD1. The CDR3 has 15 residues. Germline V gene lookup returns CDR1 KGHSH and CDR2 LQKENI. Losses at the gene ends were 4 bases for V and 3 bases for J; bases not matched to a gene: 6. CDR3 in DNA: TGTGCCAGCTCACGTGGGACAGGGTCGGACTATGGCTACACCTTC. It encodes CASSRGTGSDYGYTF. Complete variable domain (other parts from reference TRBV18 and TRBJ1-2): NAGVMQNPRHLVRRRGQEARLRCSPMKGHSHVYWYRQLPEEGLKFMVYLQKENIIDESGMPKERFSAEFPKEGPSILRIQQVVRGDSAAYFCASSRGTGSDYGYTFGSGTRLTVV.

For this clonotype: Just one base apart from a much larger clone, this may be a read error. The rearrangement links TRBV6-4 to TRBJ2-1, with TRBD2 identical over 10 bases. The CDR3 consists of 17 residues. Germline assignment: CDR1 MRHNA and CDR2 SNTAGT. Written as DNA, the CDR3 is TGTACCAGCAGTCTACCGAGTCTAGCGGGGGCCAACAATGAGCAGTTCTTC. Translated, it gives CTSSLPSLAGANNEQFF.

This clonotype was observed a few times. The genes are TRBV20-1 and TRBJ2-1; no reliable D call. CDR3 size: 15 residues. V was cut by 1 base and J by 0 bases, with 10 bases left in between. In germline, CDR1 is DFQATT, CDR2 SNEGSKA (reference sequence). In DNA form, the CDR3 reads TGCAGTGCTAGAGGAGTCGTCTACTCCTACAATGAGCAGTTCTTC. Its translation: CSARGVVYSYNEQFF.

This clonotype came up once. The CDR3 carries no conserved terminal phenylalanine or tryptophan, so it likely arises from a read error. The rearrangement joins TRBV29-1 to TRBJ2-7, with 10 nucleotides matching TRBD1. Trimming cost V 1 base and J 9 bases; bases outside gene matches: 6. Germline-derived CDR1 and CDR2 are SQVTM and ANQGSEA. This CDR3 region has 13 residues. This CDR3 reads CSVEVQTGGMQYS. DNA for the CDR3: TGCAGCGTTGAAGTTCAGACAGGGGGCATGCAGTACTCC.

For this clonotype: This may stem from a read error, because a much larger clone lies one nucleotide away. The chain links TRBV25-1 to TRBJ2-4, with D possibly called TRBD1 or TRBD2 (6 bases each). The V end lost 8 bases, the J end lost 6 bases, and 23 bases lay between the germline ends. Germline V gene lookup returns CDR1 MGHDK and CDR2 SYGVNS. The length of the CDR3 is 16 residues. The CDR3 region is CASCGAGGRLTNIQYF. The CDR3 DNA sequence: TGTGCCAGCTGTGGAGCCGGGGGCAGGCTTACAAACATTCAGTACTTC.

This clonotype was found many times. The V gene is TRBV20-1, the J gene TRBJ2-7; 9 bases line up with TRBD1. J gave up 5 bases and V 0 bases, and 5 bases lay outside the gene matches. The length of the CDR3 is 14 residues. Germline CDR1 DFQATT, CDR2 SNEGSKA (reference sequence). The CDR3 here is CSARDRTGAHEQYF. DNA of the CDR3: TGCAGTGCTAGAGATCGGACAGGGGCCCACGAGCAGTACTTC.

This clonotype came up a few times. The chain has TRBV7-2 and TRBJ2-5, with 14 bases lining up with TRBD2. The CDR3 totals 18 residues. CDR1 and CDR2 from the germline V gene are SGHTA and FQGNSA. The trim removed 0 bases at V and 2 bases at J, leaving 5 bases unmatched. The CDR3 protein is CASSLAPGLAGEQETQYF. DNA of the CDR3: TGTGCCAGCAGCTTAGCTCCGGGACTAGCGGGGGAGCAAGAGACCCAGTACTTC.

This clonotype was observed at least ten times. This rearrangement joins TRBV10-3 to TRBJ2-2; a weak D match, TRBD2 (5 bases). Germline V gene sequence: CDR1 ENHRY, CDR2 SYGVKD. This CDR3 spans 16 amino acids. The ends were cut back, 7 bases at V and 3 bases at J, with 18 bases in the middle. The CDR3 reads CAINPSGYEDTGELFF. CDR3 nucleotide sequence: TGTGCCATCAATCCGTCGGGGTACGAAGACACCGGGGAGCTGTTTTTT.

This clonotype showed up many times. The V and J genes are TRBV27 and TRBJ2-7, with 9 bases fitting TRBD1. With V trimmed by 0 bases and J by 6 bases, 6 bases remained unmatched. The CDR3 contains 15 residues. Germline V gene lookup returns CDR1 MNHEY and CDR2 SMNVEV (reference sequence). The chain's CDR3 is CASSLSPTGGGEQYF. In nucleotides, the CDR3 is TGTGCCAGCAGTTTATCCCCGACAGGGGGGGGCGAGCAGTACTTC.

This clonotype was seen ten or more times. The genes are TRBV5-1 and TRBJ2-7, with TRBD2 as a possible D gene (5 bases). V was trimmed by 0 bases and J by 3 bases, leaving 10 bases between them. The V gene's germline CDR1 is SGHRS and CDR2 YFSETQ. This CDR3 contains 14 residues. For the CDR3, the DNA is TGCGCCAGCAGCTTGGCCTACGGGGACTACGAGCAGTACTTC. This sequence encodes CASSLAYGDYEQYF.